The 27 T cell receptor beta chains below come from one sample, sequenced in a study of long-term antiretroviral therapy in people with HIV. Sequencing relied on immunoSEQ assay v3.0, run at survey level. TCRdb's table, derived via immunoSEQ multiplex PCR, lists solely in-frame clones and lacks some. This table holds about 21,000 clones, roughly three quarters found once. This material consisted of unsorted PBMCs, taken less than 1.8 years before starting antiretroviral therapy. The receptors were gathered from a woman between 40 and 55 years old with HIV.

The chain has TRBV9 and TRBJ2-2; D possibly corresponds to TRBD2 (6 bases). The CDR3 runs 14 residues. Germline assignment: CDR1 SGDLS and CDR2 YYNGEE. The V and J ends lost 3 bases and 2 bases respectively, with 8 bases between them. For the CDR3, the DNA is TGTGCCAGCAGCGGGGGGGTAAACACCGGGGAGCTGTTTTTT. This gives the protein CASSGGVNTGELFF.

The chain recombines TRBV20-1 with TRBJ2-1, with D hard to call. The ends were cut back, 3 bases at V and 3 bases at J, with 3 bases in the middle. The germline V gene has CDR1 DFQATT and CDR2 SNEGSKA (reference sequence). The CDR3 sequence is 11 residues long. DNA of the CDR3: TGCAGTGCTAGGGGCTACAATGAGCAGTTCTTC. Its protein is CSARGYNEQFF.

The rearrangement links TRBV30 to TRBJ1-2; a possible D gene is TRBD1 (5 bases). This CDR3 has 14 residues. V shed 3 bases and J shed 4 bases, with 15 bases lying between them. Germline CDR1 reads GTSNPN; CDR2 reads SVGIG (reference sequence). The CDR3, as DNA: TGTGCCTGGAGCACTCCGGGGGACGTCTATGGCTACACCTTC. It specifies CAWSTPGDVYGYTF.

This chain joins TRBV10-3 and TRBJ1-4; D gene unclear. The CDR3 loop spans 12 amino acids. Trimming took off 2 bases at V and 5 bases at J, with 3 bases between the two ends. Germline CDR1 is ENHRY and CDR2 is SYGVKD. The CDR3 loop is CAISEGNEKLFF. DNA of the CDR3: TGTGCCATCAGTGAGGGAAATGAAAAACTGTTTTTT.

The CDR3 reads CASSGSRGYTF. For the CDR3, the DNA is TGTGCCAGCTCAGGGTCGAGGGGCTACACCTTC. This chain connects TRBV28 to TRBJ1-2, with TRBD1 as a possible D gene (5 bases). The CDR3 extends over 11 amino acids. Trimming cost V 8 bases and J 8 bases, with 12 bases left between them. The germline gives CDR1 MDHEN, CDR2 SYDVKM.

The rearrangement links TRBV6-6 to TRBJ1-1; no clear D. Trimming took off 6 bases at V and 1 base at J, with 12 bases between the two ends. The CDR3 is made up of 14 amino acids. Germline V lookup: CDR1 MNHNY, CDR2 SVGAGI (reference sequence). In DNA form, the CDR3 reads TGTGCCAGCAGCCCCCCCACAAGGAACACTGAAGCTTTCTTT. Residues: CASSPPTRNTEAFF.

V is TRBV4-1 and J is TRBJ2-5; 10 positions agree with TRBD1. Germline assignment: CDR1 MGHRA and CDR2 YSYEKL. V dropped 6 bases and J dropped 3; count of bases not matched to a gene: 13. CDR3 length: 17 amino acids. CDR3 in amino acids: CASSSSPPGQGEETQYF. The CDR3 DNA follows: TGCGCCAGCAGTTCAAGTCCCCCCGGACAGGGGGAAGAGACCCAGTACTTC.

The chain is built from TRBV6-1 and TRBJ2-1; no reliable D call. Germline V CDR1 and CDR2: MNHNS, SASEGT. This CDR3 spans 15 amino acids. The ends were cut back, 8 bases at V and 0 bases at J, with 14 bases in the middle. CDR3 amino acids: CASGDTRSSYNEQFF. In nucleotides, the CDR3 is TGTGCCAGCGGCGATACACGGAGCTCCTACAATGAGCAGTTCTTC.

The V gene is TRBV7-9, the J gene TRBJ1-1; D may be TRBD1 (5 bases). Germline-derived CDR1 and CDR2 are SEHNR and FQNEAQ (reference sequence). V shed 3 bases and J shed 1 base, with 9 bases lying between them. There are 14 residues in the CDR3. The CDR3 sequence is CASSFPDRNTEAFF. The CDR3 DNA reads as TGTGCCAGCAGCTTTCCCGACAGGAACACTGAAGCTTTCTTT.

This chain joins TRBV19 and TRBJ2-7; 10 bases line up with TRBD2. The CDR3 consists of 15 residues. Germline-derived CDR1 and CDR2 are LNHDA and SQIVND (reference sequence). V trimming: 2 bases; J trimming: 5 bases; junction bases outside the gene matches: 6. This chain's CDR3 is CASSIYGLAVHEQYF. The CDR3 coding sequence is TGTGCCAGTAGTATATACGGACTAGCGGTACACGAGCAGTACTTC. The full variable domain, with the rest looked up from reference TRBV19 and TRBJ2-7, is DGGITQSPKYLFRKEGQNVTLSCEQNLNHDAMYWYRQDPGQGLRLIYYSQIVNDFQKGDIAEGYSVSREKKESFPLTVTSAQKNPTAFYLCASSIYGLAVHEQYFGPGTRLTVT.

The chain employs TRBV9 and TRBJ1-1, with a possible D match to TRBD1 (5 bases). The V and J ends lost 3 bases and 4 bases respectively, with 28 bases between them. There are 19 residues in the CDR3. The germline gives CDR1 SGDLS, CDR2 YYNGEE. The CDR3 DNA sequence: TGTGCCAGCAGCGGAGACCCTAGAGGAGGGGCCACGGTCCGCACTGAAGCTTTCTTT. Its protein is CASSGDPRGGATVRTEAFF.

This clone came up once. The V call is TRBV7-9, the J call TRBJ2-5; 11 bases line up with TRBD1. CDR1 and CDR2 (germline): SEHNR, FQNEAQ (reference sequence). The CDR3 is 16 amino acids. Germline trimming cut 2 bases from V and 5 bases from J; bases unmatched to any gene: 7. In nucleotides, the CDR3 is TGTGCCAGCAGCTTAACCGGGACAGGGGGGCGGGAGACCCAGTACTTC. Its translation: CASSLTGTGGRETQYF.

The rearrangement links TRBV5-1 to TRBJ2-7, with D maybe TRBD1 (6 bases). Germline V gene sequence: CDR1 SGHRS, CDR2 YFSETQ. Trimming cost V 4 bases and J 7 bases, with 12 bases left between them. This CDR3 has 12 amino acids. The CDR3 loop is CASSTGHREQYF. The CDR3 DNA reads as TGCGCCAGCAGCACGGGACATCGAGAGCAGTACTTC.

This clone was seen more than once but under ten times. The V gene is TRBV7-6, the J gene TRBJ2-7; D unclear. CDR1 and CDR2 from the germline V gene are SGHVS and FNYEAQ. V was cut by 5 bases and J by 5 bases, with 13 bases left in between. This CDR3 spans 13 amino acids. The CDR3 protein is CASSPGGVDEQYF. The CDR3 nucleotides are TGTGCCAGCAGCCCAGGTGGGGTTGACGAGCAGTACTTC. The variable domain in full, with the rest retrieved from reference TRBV7-6 and TRBJ2-7, is GAGVSQSPRYKVTKRGQDVALRCDPISGHVSLYWYRQALGQGPEFLTYFNYEAQQDKSGLPNDRFSAERPEGSISTLTIQRTEQRDSAMYRCASSPGGVDEQYFGPGTRLTVT.

The chain links TRBV19 to TRBJ1-5; D is uncertain. Germline CDR1 is LNHDA and CDR2 is SQIVND (reference sequence). This CDR3 has 15 residues. The V end was cut by 5 bases, the J end by 4 bases, with 15 bases between. CDR3 sequence reads: CASSGPTGLNQPQHF. The CDR3 coding sequence is TGTGCCAGTAGTGGCCCCACGGGATTAAATCAGCCCCAGCATTTT.

The chain has TRBV11-2 and TRBJ2-4; D may be TRBD1 (8 bases). Germline-derived CDR1 and CDR2 are SGHAT and FQNNGV. The CDR3 contains 16 residues. Trimming stripped 5 bases from V and 3 bases from J, with 17 bases between. The CDR3 DNA sequence: TGTGCCAGCAGCATAGGACAGGGAGGGGGCAAAAACATTCAGTACTTC. Translation: CASSIGQGGGKNIQYF.

This rearrangement joins TRBV7-9 to TRBJ1-2, with TRBD1 matching over 10 bases. Germline trimming cut 1 base from V and 1 base from J; bases unmatched to any gene: 9. The CDR3 spans 18 residues. Germline-derived CDR1 and CDR2 are SEHNR and FQNEAQ (reference sequence). The CDR3 reads CASSLGQGAPPVNYGYTF. For the CDR3, the DNA is TGTGCCAGCAGCTTAGGACAGGGGGCCCCTCCCGTTAACTATGGCTACACCTTC.

The V call is TRBV10-1, the J call TRBJ2-3; the D is unclear. This CDR3 is built from 17 residues. Trimming pared 0 bases from V and 1 base from J, leaving 14 bases between. In germline, CDR1 is WNHNN, CDR2 SYGVQD (reference sequence). CDR3 nucleotide sequence: TGCGCCAGCAGTGAGTCCGGCAGTCGGTCTGGCACAGATACGCAGTATTTT. Amino acid sequence: CASSESGSRSGTDTQYF.

The V gene is TRBV7-2, the J gene TRBJ1-2; D call uncertain. Trimming removed 4 bases from V and 2 bases from J, with 11 bases in between. The length of the CDR3 is 14 residues. Germline-derived CDR1 and CDR2 are SGHTA and FQGNSA. The CDR3 protein is CASSYTGVNYGYTF. The CDR3 coding sequence is TGTGCCAGCAGCTACACCGGGGTCAACTATGGCTACACCTTC.

This chain uses TRBV27 with TRBJ2-2; 7 positions agree with TRBD1. The J segment lost 2 bases and the V segment lost 6 bases, leaving 6 bases of the junction unmatched. This CDR3 contains 15 residues. The germline V gene encodes CDR1 MNHEY and CDR2 SMNVEV (reference sequence). The DNA of the CDR3 is TGTGCCAGCAGCCGGGACAGAAGAAACACCGGGGAGCTGTTTTTT. Translation: CASSRDRRNTGELFF.

This clone was counted once. V is TRBV19 and J is TRBJ1-1, with 7 bases aligning to TRBD1. The V and J ends lost 5 bases and 5 bases, in that order; junction bases with no gene match: 8. This CDR3 spans 14 amino acids. The germline gives CDR1 LNHDA, CDR2 SQIVND (reference sequence). The DNA of the CDR3 is TGTGCCAGTAGTTCCAGGGGGTATCGGACTGAAGCTTTCTTT. It encodes CASSSRGYRTEAFF.

The chain links TRBV18 to TRBJ1-2; 7 nucleotides agree with TRBD1. Germline V lookup: CDR1 KGHSH, CDR2 LQKENI. V was clipped by 8 bases and J by 2 bases; unmatched bases: 14. This CDR3 is 16 amino acids long. As DNA, the CDR3 is TGTGCCAGCCCACAAAACGACAGGGCAAGAAACTATGGCTACACCTTC. Its translation is CASPQNDRARNYGYTF.

The V and J genes are TRBV29-1 and TRBJ2-7; D may be TRBD2 (6 bases). Germline V lookup: CDR1 SQVTM, CDR2 ANQGSEA. This CDR3 is 13 amino acids long. V lost 6 bases to trimming and J lost 9 bases, with 21 bases between them. CDR3 residues: CSVLAEGQALQYF. CDR3 nucleotide sequence: TGCAGCGTCCTGGCGGAGGGGCAGGCACTGCAGTACTTC.

The chain couples TRBV4-3 to TRBJ1-2, with TRBD1 matching 8 bases. In germline, CDR1 is LGHNA, CDR2 YSLEER. With 0 bases clipped from V and 4 bases from J, the junction kept 7 bases outside the gene matches. The CDR3 consists of 16 residues. The DNA of the CDR3 is TGCGCCAGCAGCCAAGATACAGGGGGAATGGTCTATGGCTACACCTTC. Translating gives CASSQDTGGMVYGYTF.

CDR3 in amino acids: CASQSSSGLTLEQYF. CDR3 bases: TGTGCCAGCCAATCTTCCTCCGGGCTAACCCTCGAGCAGTACTTC. V usage is TRBV6-5 and J usage is TRBJ2-7; no firm D call. The CDR3 has 15 amino acids. Trimming left V 8 bases short and J 6 bases short, with 23 bases between. Looked up from germline, CDR1 is MNHEY and CDR2 is SVGAGI.

This clone has only a few counts. V gene TRBV18 combines with J gene TRBJ1-4; D not certain. The germline V gene encodes CDR1 KGHSH and CDR2 LQKENI. Trimming shortened V by 3 bases and J by 5 bases, and 7 bases separated the two germline ends. This CDR3 has 13 amino acids. The CDR3 here is CASSPGPNEKLFF. In DNA form, the CDR3 reads TGTGCCAGCTCACCGGGTCCCAATGAAAAACTGTTTTTT.

The chain is built from TRBV27 and TRBJ2-7, with 9 bases identical to TRBD1. The V segment lost 5 bases and the J segment 6 bases; nucleotides outside the gene matches: 17. The CDR3 is 17 amino acids. Germline V lookup: CDR1 MNHEY, CDR2 SMNVEV (reference sequence). CDR3 sequence: CASSNAGTGSLEAEQYF. The DNA of the CDR3 is TGTGCCAGCAGTAACGCTGGGACAGGGAGTCTTGAGGCCGAGCAGTACTTC.